The source of this T cell receptor beta chain is a study of response to subunit inactivated influenza vaccine. This clonotype showed up many times. Its matching antigen is unknown. General study points: Few additional T cells are recruited per seasonal influenza vaccination, authors suggested.

MiXCR, run by TCRdb on the RT-PCR reads, gives a single entry per CDR3 protein. The data contain around 480,000 distinct CDR3 sequences, approximately 10% of them singletons. This clonotype was sampled from a man aged 45-60 years who received an inactivated influenza vaccine. Sequencing used PBMCs from blood, obtained roughly 47 days after vaccination.

CDR3 sequence: CASSPTIGGSEKLFF. In DNA, the CDR3 is TGTGCCAGCAGCCCGACAATCGGTGGAAGTGAAAAACTGTTTTTT. This chain connects TRBV5-5 to TRBJ1-4; D gene unclear. CDR1 and CDR2 (germline): SGHKS, YYEKEE (reference sequence). With 4 bases removed from V and 7 bases from J, the gap between germline ends came to 17 bases. The CDR3 has 15 amino acids.